This T cell receptor (beta chain) stems from a study of CD4 T cells in relation to SARS-CoV-2 and coronaviruses (dated by TCRdb to about 2021). Regarding the complete study: In the ViraFEST assay, PBMCs were cultured with antigen for approximately 9 days, after which TCR beta CDR3s were sequenced to identify clonal expansions specific to the antigen. An HIV-1 Nef peptide pool or a culture without peptide was used as the negative reference condition. Using patient-derived lymphoblastoid cell lines, the shared crossreactive spike epitopes were mapped to their HLA restriction. At the level of individual TCR clonotypes, the study measured memory CD4+ T cell crossreactivity between SARS-CoV-2 spike protein and common cold coronavirus spike proteins. The Adaptive Biotechnologies TCR-sequencing kit was used to sequence samples from a few pre-COVID donors and the naive versus memory experiments, whereas other data were Illumina-based. A different TCR-beta assay, based on Illumina, was used to sequence expansion assays from other donors in the study. General conclusions and limits of the study: Crossreactive clones showed significantly weaker SARS-CoV-2-driven expansion than monoreactive clones, consistent with antigenic imprinting. The study was constrained by small numbers of patients and of tested TCRs. Because no donor provided both pre-pandemic and post-infection samples, tracing the source of pre-existing responses was limited. Crossreactivity analysis centred on spike protein, so crossreactivity against other viral proteins was not assessed. Memory CD4+ clonotypes crossrecognizing SARS-CoV-2 and at least one common cold coronavirus spike were found in 55% to 75% of donors.

As regards this clone: Its antigen has not been determined. Base qualities are not recorded, but no much larger clone differs from it by a single base.

Library creation used the immunoSEQ multiplex PCR assay. As for how the authors treated the data: During preprocessing, nonproductive sequences were removed, as were CDR3s that did not start with C, did not end with F or W, or were shorter than 7 amino acids. Antigen-specific clonotypes were called with the MANAFEST web app on the basis of expansion relative to the reference and to other culture wells. To be counted as positive, a clone had to show significant expansion compared with the reference culture, at an FDR below 0.05, in 2 of 3 replicate wells. For a clone to be considered positive, significant expansion relative to all other tandem wells and an odds ratio above 5 were also required. CDR3 homology was measured as pairwise Levenshtein distance, computed with the stringdist R package after trimming three terminal residues from each end. TCRdb carries this immuneACCESS record with in-frame sequences only. Its versions omit some clonotypes, under half of them owing to an unresolved V gene in the studies checked, with the rest unexplained. V and J calls and clone size come straight from that table; D and trimming were deduced from the DNA. The sample profile shows under 13,000 clones; approximately 69% of them were found once. The ten largest clones represent under 20% of the sample.

CD4+ T cells from unexposed donors were collected before the COVID-19 pandemic (2011-2018). After less than 13 days of culture, CD4+ T cells were isolated with the EasySep CD4+ T cell isolation kit. As cell numbers permitted, CD4+ T cells from unexposed donors were tested for reactivity to SARS-CoV-2 S and N and to four common cold coronavirus spike pools. PBMCs were cultured at under 2.5 million per well in IMDM supplemented with about 5.3% human AB serum and 9 to 10 IU/ml IL-2. Half of the culture medium was replaced with fresh IL-2-containing medium on days 3 and 7. In general, triplicate replicate wells were used for every peptide culture condition. Leukapheresis product for the unexposed donors was bought commercially. Ficoll-Paque PLUS gradient centrifugation was used to isolate PBMCs from leukapheresis product or whole blood. PBMCs were either cryopreserved at -140°C or used fresh in the expansion assay. The QIAamp Micro DNA Kit was used to extract genomic DNA from the CD4+ T cells.

The TCR originated in a human donor in good health. The source material was CD4+ T cells from PBMCs, cultured in vitro.

The CDR3 loop reads CASSFSRDRGRRTGELFF. The DNA is as follows: TGTGCCAGTAGTTTCTCACGGGACAGGGGGCGAAGGACCGGGGAGCTGTTTTTT. The rearrangement combines TRBV19 with TRBJ2-2, with 12 middle bases fitting TRBD1. The CDR3 starts with the cysteine, ends with the phenylalanine, and has 18 residues. Here the CDR3 DNA is all that survives: 54 bases in frame from base 1. Trimmed from V: 5 bases; trimmed from J: 5 bases; junction bases lacking a gene match: 12. For CDR1 and CDR2, the germline V gene (reference sequence) lists LNHDA and SQIVND.